A single sample gave rise to the 27 T cell receptor beta chains below, sequenced in a study of cytomegalovirus exposure and HLA in healthy donors (dated by TCRdb to between 2016 and 2019). The method was the immunoSEQ multiplex PCR assay. For the multiplex PCR, a mixture combining 60 forward primers for TCR Vbeta segments and 13 reverse primers for TCR Jbeta segments was used. This is the immuneACCESS table as TCRdb keeps it, with only in-frame sequences that have V and J called. A part of the clones is gone; compared with another copy, unresolved V genes explain less than half, and the rest is unexplained. The sample records about 91,000 clones, roughly 86% of which are singletons. Roughly 8.3% of the sample goes to the ten largest clones. Material for sequencing was PBMCs. All receptors derive from a man aged 30-40 years in good health and CMV-seropositive.

There are a few counts of this clone. This chain connects TRBV7-2 to TRBJ1-2; tentatively, D is TRBD1 (5 bases). The CDR3 has 14 residues. Germline V CDR1 and CDR2: SGHTA, FQGNSA. Deletions cut 1 base from V and 5 bases from J, with 11 bases between. The CDR3 DNA reads as TGTGCCAGCAGCTTAGTTGAGACAGAGTATGGCTACACCTTC. Amino acids: CASSLVETEYGYTF. Based on the CDR3 plus reference TRBV7-2 and TRBJ1-2, the full variable domain is GAGVSQSPSNKVTEKGKDVELRCDPISGHTALYWYRQSLGQGLEFLIYFQGNSAPDKSGLPSDRFSAERTGGSVSTLTIQRTQQEDSAVYLCASSLVETEYGYTFGSGTRLTVV.

This clone was seen only once. This chain connects TRBV7-9 to TRBJ2-2; 7 nucleotides agree with TRBD2. Looked up from germline, CDR1 is SEHNR and CDR2 is FQNEAQ (reference sequence). Losses at the gene ends were 5 bases for V and 6 bases for J; bases not matched to a gene: 9. The CDR3 runs to 15 residues. CDR3 sequence: CASSPQKGLPGELFF. The CDR3 nucleotides read TGTGCCAGCAGCCCCCAGAAGGGACTACCCGGGGAGCTGTTTTTT.

The chain links TRBV5-8 to TRBJ2-1; D ambiguous. The V and J ends lost 0 bases and 0 bases respectively, with 7 bases between them. The CDR3 runs 15 residues. CDR1 SGHTS and CDR2 YDEGEE come from the germline V gene. The CDR3 spells CASSLGESSYNEQFF. The CDR3 DNA follows: TGTGCCAGCAGCTTGGGTGAGAGCTCCTACAATGAGCAGTTCTTC.

The chain's CDR3 is CASSRQAGTVNTEAFF. DNA for the CDR3: TGCGCCAGCAGCCGCCAAGCCGGGACAGTGAACACTGAAGCTTTCTTT. V and J are TRBV4-1 and TRBJ1-1; TRBD1 matches 7 bases. V trimming: 4 bases; J trimming: 0 bases; junction bases outside the gene matches: 8. This CDR3 is 16 amino acids long. Germline CDR1 reads MGHRA; CDR2 reads YSYEKL.

The rearrangement links TRBV6-5 to TRBJ1-1; D is unclear. Trimming cost V 0 bases and J 1 base, with 9 bases left between them. The V gene's germline CDR1 is MNHEY and CDR2 SVGAGI. This CDR3 is 15 amino acids long. CDR3: CASSYSIRGNTEAFF. The CDR3 DNA reads as TGTGCCAGCAGTTACTCGATTCGGGGGAACACTGAAGCTTTCTTT.

The rearrangement joins TRBV5-6 to TRBJ2-2; D is undetermined. Trimming took off 1 base at V and 2 bases at J, with 18 bases between the two ends. The CDR3 covers 18 residues. Germline-derived CDR1 and CDR2 are SGHDT and YYEEEE. CDR3 residues: CASSLPVGPATNTGELFF. In nucleotides, the CDR3 is TGTGCCAGCAGCTTGCCGGTGGGCCCCGCCACCAACACCGGGGAGCTGTTTTTT.

This rearrangement joins TRBV6-5 to TRBJ2-7, with TRBD2 identical over 8 bases. CDR1 and CDR2 from the germline V gene are MNHEY and SVGAGI. Trimming removed 6 bases from V and 4 bases from J; junction bases left unmatched: 11. The CDR3 loop spans 15 amino acids. For the CDR3, the DNA is TGTGCCAGCAGAGATAGACTAGCGAGTAGTTACGAGCAGTACTTC. Residues: CASRDRLASSYEQYF.

The chain links TRBV28 to TRBJ2-7, with TRBD2 identical over 9 bases. The CDR3 has 18 amino acids. Trimming at V came to 6 bases and at J to 0 bases, leaving 15 bases not matched to a gene. Germline V gene data show CDR1 as MDHEN and CDR2 as SYDVKM. The CDR3 loop reads CASRKGAPSGASSYEQYF. CDR3 nucleotides: TGTGCCAGCAGGAAGGGGGCTCCTAGCGGGGCCAGCTCCTACGAGCAGTACTTC.

This chain connects TRBV2 to TRBJ1-3, with TRBD1 as a possible D gene (6 bases). Germline V CDR1 and CDR2: SNHLY, FYNNEI. V lost 6 bases, J lost 0 bases, and 12 bases lay in between. This CDR3 has 15 residues. The CDR3 protein is CASSLTGVSGNTIYF. The CDR3 coding sequence is TGTGCCAGCAGCCTGACAGGCGTCTCTGGAAACACCATATATTTT.

Worth noting for this clone: One junction end disagrees with the germline gene, perhaps due to a read error. The CDR3 spells CAGSLLAQNTEAFF. CDR3 bases: TGTGCCGGCAGCTTGTTAGCCCAGAACACTGAAGCTTTCTTT. The J gene is TRBJ1-1, the V gene TRBV7-9; D uncertain. Per the germline V gene, CDR1 is SEHNR and CDR2 is FQNEAQ (reference sequence). The length of the CDR3 is 14 residues.

This clone has only one observation. This rearrangement joins TRBV5-8 to TRBJ1-6; D not resolved. Trimming left V 6 bases short and J 6 bases short, with 13 bases between. CDR1 SGHTS and CDR2 YDEGEE come from the germline V gene. The CDR3 has 14 residues. As DNA, the CDR3 is TGTGCCAGCAACCCCACGGGATCTAATTCACCCCTCCACTTT. Its protein product is CASNPTGSNSPLHF.

This clone was counted between two and nine times. The rearrangement links TRBV4-2 to TRBJ2-7, with 7 positions matching TRBD2. Germline V gene data show CDR1 as LGHNA and CDR2 as YNFKEQ. V was clipped by 1 base and J by 6 bases; unmatched bases: 6. CDR3 length: 14 amino acids. This CDR3 reads CASSQAGTILEQYF. Written as DNA, the CDR3 is TGTGCCAGCAGCCAAGCCGGGACTATCCTCGAGCAGTACTTC.

The gene calls are TRBV28 and TRBJ2-4; maybe TRBD2 (5 bases). The CDR3 covers 14 residues. Trimming took 3 bases from V and 6 from J, leaving 12 bases between them. The germline V gene encodes CDR1 MDHEN and CDR2 SYDVKM. CDR3 sequence reads: CASSLGSVPNIQYF. CDR3 DNA sequence: TGTGCCAGCAGTTTGGGTAGCGTTCCAAACATTCAGTACTTC.

The chain has TRBV5-1 and TRBJ2-1, with TRBD2 matching over 12 bases. This CDR3 is built from 14 residues. Germline-derived CDR1 and CDR2 are SGHRS and YFSETQ. V lost 4 bases, J lost 10 bases, and 6 bases stayed unmatched. The CDR3 is CASSPWTSGTEQFF. The CDR3 region has the DNA TGCGCCAGCAGCCCCTGGACTAGCGGGACAGAGCAGTTCTTC.

The chain recombines TRBV19 with TRBJ2-2; maybe TRBD2 (6 bases). This CDR3 region has 15 residues. V was cut by 6 bases and J by 0 bases, with 11 bases left in between. Germline V gene lookup returns CDR1 LNHDA and CDR2 SQIVND (reference sequence). CDR3 bases: TGTGCCAGTAGGCCTAGCGCAGCGAACACCGGGGAGCTGTTTTTT. Protein product: CASRPSAANTGELFF.

This clone was counted only a few times. The chain joins TRBV6-5 to TRBJ2-7; D unclear. There are 12 residues in the CDR3. V dropped 4 bases and J dropped 0 bases, with 4 bases sitting between them. The germline V gene has CDR1 MNHEY and CDR2 SVGAGI. The CDR3 nucleotides are TGTGCCAGCAGTTCCAGCTCCTACGAGCAGTACTTC. This translates into CASSSSSYEQYF.

This rearrangement joins TRBV7-6 to TRBJ2-5; D remains ambiguous. The J call is in doubt because the DNA end fits TRBJ2-7 better. The length of the CDR3 is 15 residues. Germline-derived CDR1 and CDR2 are SGHVS and FNYEAQ. The CDR3 DNA is TGTGCCAGCAGCTTAGTTGAGACTCAGACTTACGAGCAGTACTTC. This gives the protein CASSLVETQTYEQYF.

This clone is a singleton in its sample. The V and J genes are TRBV19 and TRBJ1-5, with 7 nucleotides matching TRBD1. Trimming cost V 3 bases and J 0 bases; bases outside gene matches: 20. The CDR3 loop spans 21 amino acids. Germline lookup yields CDR1 LNHDA and CDR2 SQIVND (reference sequence). The CDR3 here is CASSIPSRTGKGAYSNQPQHF. CDR3 DNA sequence: TGTGCCAGTAGTATCCCTTCTCGGACAGGAAAGGGGGCCTATAGCAATCAGCCCCAGCATTTT.

The chain recombines TRBV7-9 with TRBJ2-3; 7 nucleotides line up with TRBD1. J lost 2 bases, V lost 5 bases, and 10 bases had no gene match. The germline gives CDR1 SEHNR, CDR2 FQNEAQ (reference sequence). The CDR3 is 16 residues long. CDR3 amino acids: CASSVGWDSYTDTQYF. The CDR3 DNA reads TGTGCCAGCAGCGTAGGGTGGGACAGCTACACAGATACGCAGTATTTT.

The rearrangement uses TRBV4-1 and TRBJ2-3, with D uncertain. The germline V gene has CDR1 MGHRA and CDR2 YSYEKL. The CDR3 is 17 amino acids. Between the trimmed V and J ends, which lost 1 base and 7 bases, there was a span of 21 bases. DNA of the CDR3: TGCGCCAGCAGCCAAGGGCAGGCCTTTTACTCGGTTAATACGCAGTATTTT. Protein product: CASSQGQAFYSVNTQYF.

This sequence joins TRBV27 and TRBJ2-5, with D possibly TRBD1 on 6 matching bases. Deletions cut 4 bases from V and 0 bases from J, with 9 bases between. CDR3 size: 14 residues. Per germline, CDR1 MNHEY and CDR2 SMNVEV (reference sequence). CDR3 in DNA: TGTGCCAGCAGTTACGGGACAAACCAAGAGACCCAGTACTTC. As protein: CASSYGTNQETQYF.

The chain is built from TRBV7-2 and TRBJ1-5; no clear D gene. The CDR3 has 15 residues. The germline CDR1 and CDR2 sequences are SGHTA and FQGNSA. Trimming left V 5 bases short and J 0 bases short, with 11 bases between. CDR3 residues: CASSPHAVSNQPQHF. The DNA for the CDR3 is TGTGCCAGCAGCCCCCACGCGGTTAGCAATCAGCCCCAGCATTTT.

This chain uses TRBV5-1 with TRBJ1-1; D uncertain. Looked up from germline, CDR1 is SGHRS and CDR2 is YFSETQ. The CDR3 is 15 residues long. V was clipped by 1 base and J by 8 bases, with 18 bases between them. The DNA of the CDR3 is TGCGCCAGCAGCTTGAGCGTTAACGGGGTTTTCGAAGCTTTCTTT. Encoded protein: CASSLSVNGVFEAFF.

The chain links TRBV25-1 to TRBJ2-2, with TRBD1 matching over 11 bases. This CDR3 region has 17 residues. Germline CDR1 reads MGHDK; CDR2 reads SYGVNS. The V gene end was trimmed by 6 bases and the J gene end by 7 bases; junction bases not matched to a gene: 13. This CDR3 reads CASSNKSGQGDHGELFF. CDR3 in DNA: TGTGCCAGCAGCAACAAATCGGGACAGGGGGATCACGGGGAGCTGTTTTTT.

This chain joins TRBV30 and TRBJ2-2, with D perhaps TRBD1 (5 bases). The V end lost 4 bases, the J end lost 4 bases, and 10 bases lay between the germline ends. CDR1 is GTSNPN and CDR2 is SVGIG in the germline V gene (reference sequence). The CDR3 is made up of 13 amino acids. CDR3 coding DNA: TGTGCCTGGAATGCAGGGATCACCGGGGAGCTGTTTTTT. Its translation: CAWNAGITGELFF.

This clone was seen only a few times. This CDR3 is CASSQQALVQNEQFF. The CDR3 DNA reads as TGCGCCAGCAGCCAACAGGCGTTGGTTCAGAATGAGCAGTTCTTC. The V call is TRBV4-1, the J call TRBJ2-1; D is ambiguous. The CDR3 length is 15 residues. The V end was cut by 2 bases, the J end by 7 bases, with 15 bases between. Germline V gene sequence: CDR1 MGHRA, CDR2 YSYEKL.

The CDR3 region is CASSLRILVIAGGGNEQFF. DNA of the CDR3: TGTGCCAGCAGCTTACGTATATTGGTGATAGCGGGAGGTGGGAATGAGCAGTTCTTC. V usage is TRBV11-2 and J usage is TRBJ2-1; 10 bases align to TRBD2. Looked up from germline, CDR1 is SGHAT and CDR2 is FQNNGV. This CDR3 comprises 19 residues. Losses at the gene ends were 2 bases for V and 7 bases for J; bases not matched to a gene: 17.